These T cell receptor beta chains were read from a single sample in a study of blood T cell repertoires in COVID-19. The repertoire was sequenced with immunoSEQ multiplex PCR; TCRdb's copy has only in-frame clones and lacks some. The data show 130,000 or so clones, with roughly four fifths seen just once and roughly 1.4% held by the top ten. The source material was peripheral blood. The receptors come from a human donor in a cohort sampled during active COVID-19. The CDR3 runs from the conserved cysteine through the conserved F or W. D genes are given only for firm matches. The listing skips clone size in some rows; elsewhere it reads once, few, many or a size class.

d_gene,abundance,len,j_gene,v_gene,CDR3aa,CDR3nt
.,once,12,TRBJ2-7,TRBV6-2/TRBV6-3,CASSYLSGGQYF,TGTGCCAGCAGTTACTTATCCGGCGGGCAGTACTTC
.,few,16,TRBJ2-7,TRBV18,CASSTTQGSRSYEQYF,TGTGCCAGCTCAACTACTCAGGGCTCGAGATCCTACGAGCAGTACTTC
TRBD2,.,17,TRBJ2-7,TRBV7-2,CASIPTNGRALGYEQYF,TGTGCCAGCATCCCGACTAACGGGAGGGCCCTGGGGTACGAGCAGTACTTC
.,.,14,TRBJ1-4,TRBV5-1,CASSGATTNEKLFF,TGCGCCAGCAGCGGGGCAACAACTAATGAAAAACTGTTTTTT
.,once,14,TRBJ1-3,TRBV6-5,CASSSRNSGNTIYF,TGTGCCAGCAGCTCCAGGAACTCTGGAAACACCATATATTTT
TRBD1,.,14,TRBJ1-1,TRBV7-3,CASSRGTANTEAFF,TGTGCCAGCAGCCGTGGGACAGCGAACACTGAAGCTTTCTTT
TRBD2,.,15,TRBJ2-7,TRBV7-2,CASSLGASGTYEQYF,TGTGCCAGCAGCTTAGGGGCTAGCGGAACCTACGAGCAGTACTTC
TRBD2,.,13,TRBJ2-1,TRBV9,CASSVGLAGGQFF,TGTGCCAGCAGCGTCGGACTAGCGGGTGGGCAGTTCTTC
TRBD2,.,16,TRBJ2-1,TRBV3-1/TRBV3-2,CASSQFASGPRDEQFF,TGTGCCAGCAGCCAATTCGCTAGCGGGCCCCGGGATGAGCAGTTCTTC
.,.,12,TRBJ2-7,TRBV14,CASSLREGGQYF,TGTGCCAGCAGCCTTAGAGAGGGAGGGCAGTACTTC
.,.,13,TRBJ2-4,TRBV11-3,CASSHPDSNIQYF,TGTGCCAGCAGCCACCCGGACTCAAACATTCAGTACTTC
TRBD2,.,15,TRBJ2-7,TRBV5-1,CASSREGTSSYEQYF,TGCGCCAGCAGCCGGGAAGGGACTAGCAGCTACGAGCAGTACTTC
TRBD2,.,20,TRBJ2-3,TRBV30,CAWSPRLRLAGETSTDTQYF,TGTGCCTGGAGTCCTCGCCTCCGACTAGCGGGAGAGACCTCCACAGATACGCAGTATTTT
TRBD2,.,15,TRBJ2-1,TRBV6-2/TRBV6-3,CASSSGTTRSNEQFF,TGTGCCAGCAGTTCCGGGACTACGCGGAGCAATGAGCAGTTCTTC
.,.,16,TRBJ2-5,TRBV7-3,CASSPQGWGFQETQYF,TGTGCCAGCAGCCCCCAAGGTTGGGGCTTCCAAGAGACCCAGTACTTC
.,.,15,TRBJ2-5,TRBV30,CAWSFVAGRQQTQYF,TGTGCCTGGTCGTTCGTGGCGGGACGCCAGCAGACCCAGTACTTC
.,.,15,TRBJ1-1,TRBV5-6,CASSLAMDSGAEAFF,TGTGCCAGCAGCTTGGCCATGGACTCCGGCGCTGAAGCTTTCTTT
.,.,16,TRBJ2-2,TRBV19,CASSIGAGYLIGELFF,TGTGCCAGTAGTATAGGGGCAGGCTATTTGATCGGGGAGCTGTTTTTT
TRBD1,.,16,TRBJ2-2,TRBV9,CASSLDRGARDGELFF,TGTGCCAGCAGCCTCGACAGGGGGGCCCGGGACGGGGAGCTGTTTTTT
.,.,16,TRBJ1-5,TRBV19,CASVHRGSRSNQPQHF,TGTGCCAGTGTTCATCGGGGGTCTAGAAGCAATCAGCCCCAGCATTTT
.,.,11,TRBJ2-5,TRBV28,CASKGVETQYF,TGTGCCAGCAAGGGGGTAGAGACCCAGTACTTC
TRBD1,few,12,TRBJ1-1,TRBV6-5,CASRDRGPEAFF,TGTGCCAGCAGAGACAGGGGGCCTGAAGCTTTCTTT
TRBD2,.,15,TRBJ2-7,TRBV7-2,CASSPTSGGTREQYF,TGTGCCAGCAGCCCTACTAGCGGGGGGACTCGGGAGCAGTACTTC
.,.,15,TRBJ1-1,TRBV11-2,CASSPRGPEATEAFF,TGTGCCAGCAGCCCTAGAGGGCCCGAGGCGACTGAAGCTTTCTTT
TRBD2,.,16,TRBJ2-1,TRBV5-1,CASSSLGLAGGNEQFF,TGCGCCAGCAGCTCCCTTGGACTAGCGGGAGGAAATGAGCAGTTCTTC